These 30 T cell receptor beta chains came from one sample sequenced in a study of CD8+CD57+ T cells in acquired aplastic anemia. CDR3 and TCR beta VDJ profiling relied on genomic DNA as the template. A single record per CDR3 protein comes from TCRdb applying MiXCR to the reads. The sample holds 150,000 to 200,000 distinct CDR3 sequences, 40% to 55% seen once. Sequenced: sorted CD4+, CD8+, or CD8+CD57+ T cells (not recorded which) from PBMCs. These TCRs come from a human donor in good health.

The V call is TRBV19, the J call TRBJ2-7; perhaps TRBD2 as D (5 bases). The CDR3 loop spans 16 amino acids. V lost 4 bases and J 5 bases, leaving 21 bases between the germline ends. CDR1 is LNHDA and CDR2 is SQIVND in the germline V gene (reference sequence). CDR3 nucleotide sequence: TGTGCCAGTAGTACAGGAGAGAGGGCGCACTTAGACGAGCAGTACTTC. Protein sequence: CASSTGERAHLDEQYF.

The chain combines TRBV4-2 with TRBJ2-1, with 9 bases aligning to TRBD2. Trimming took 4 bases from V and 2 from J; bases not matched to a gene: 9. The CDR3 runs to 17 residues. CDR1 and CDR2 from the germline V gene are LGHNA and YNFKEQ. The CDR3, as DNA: TGTGCCAGCAGCCCGCACACTAGCGGGTCTGCCTACAATGAGCAGTTCTTC. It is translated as CASSPHTSGSAYNEQFF.

CDR3 bases: TGTGCCAGCAGCTTAGGCATAGCGGGAGGCAGCCATGAGCAGTTCTTC. Its protein product is CASSLGIAGGSHEQFF. This chain joins TRBV11-1 and TRBJ2-1; 10 positions match TRBD2. This CDR3 is built from 16 residues. The V segment lost 1 base and the J segment 8 bases; nucleotides outside the gene matches: 8. Germline CDR1 reads SGHAT; CDR2 reads FQDESV (reference sequence). Together with reference TRBV11-1 and TRBJ2-1, the CDR3 gives the full variable domain: EAEVAQSPRYKITEKSQAVAFWCDPISGHATLYWYRQILGQGPELLVQFQDESVVDDSQLPKDRFSAERLKGVDSTLKIQPAELGDSAMYLCASSLGIAGGSHEQFFGPGTRLTVL.

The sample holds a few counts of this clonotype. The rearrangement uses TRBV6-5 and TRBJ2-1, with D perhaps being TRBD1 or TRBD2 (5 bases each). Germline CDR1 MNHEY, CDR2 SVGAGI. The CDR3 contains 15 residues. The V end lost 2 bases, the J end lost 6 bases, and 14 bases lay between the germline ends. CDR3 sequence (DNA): TGTGCCAGCAGTTACGGGCTAGTTGGGGGCAATGAGCAGTTCTTC. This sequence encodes CASSYGLVGGNEQFF.

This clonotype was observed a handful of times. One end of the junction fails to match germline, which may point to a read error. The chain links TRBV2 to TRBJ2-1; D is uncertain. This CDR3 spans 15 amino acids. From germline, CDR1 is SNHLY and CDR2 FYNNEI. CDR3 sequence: CAISESEPSYNEQFF. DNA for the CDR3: TGTGCCATCAGTGAGTCGGAGCCCAGCTACAATGAGCAGTTCTTC.

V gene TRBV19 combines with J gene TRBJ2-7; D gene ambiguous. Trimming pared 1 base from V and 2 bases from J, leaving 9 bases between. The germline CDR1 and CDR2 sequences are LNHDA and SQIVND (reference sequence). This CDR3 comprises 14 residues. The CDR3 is CASSIATVAYEQYF. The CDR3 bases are TGTGCCAGTAGTATAGCCACGGTAGCCTACGAGCAGTACTTC.

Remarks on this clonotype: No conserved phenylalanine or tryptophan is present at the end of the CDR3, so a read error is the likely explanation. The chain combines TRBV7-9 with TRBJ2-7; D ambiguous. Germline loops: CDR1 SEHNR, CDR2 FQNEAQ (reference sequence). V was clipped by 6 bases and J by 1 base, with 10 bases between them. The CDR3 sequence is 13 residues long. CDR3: CASSSDPSYEQYL. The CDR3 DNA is TGTGCCAGCAGTTCAGACCCGTCCTACGAGCAGTACCTC.

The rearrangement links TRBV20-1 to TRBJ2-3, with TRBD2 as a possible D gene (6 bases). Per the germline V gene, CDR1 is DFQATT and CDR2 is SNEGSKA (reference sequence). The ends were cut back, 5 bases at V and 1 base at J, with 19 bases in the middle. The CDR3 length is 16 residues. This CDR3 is CSALLAGWPGTDTQYF. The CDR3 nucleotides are TGCAGTGCTTTACTTGCGGGGTGGCCTGGCACAGATACGCAGTATTTT.

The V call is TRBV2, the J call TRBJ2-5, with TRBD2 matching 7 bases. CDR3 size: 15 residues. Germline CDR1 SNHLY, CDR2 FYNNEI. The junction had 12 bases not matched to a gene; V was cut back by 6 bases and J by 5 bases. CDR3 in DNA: TGTGCCAGCAGAAAGCGGACCCTGGGGGGGGAGACCCAGTACTTC. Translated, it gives CASRKRTLGGETQYF.

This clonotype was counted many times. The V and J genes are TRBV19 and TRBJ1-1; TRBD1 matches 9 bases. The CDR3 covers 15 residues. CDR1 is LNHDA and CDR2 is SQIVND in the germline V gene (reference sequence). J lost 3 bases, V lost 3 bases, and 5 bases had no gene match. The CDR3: CASSIQWTGDTEAFF. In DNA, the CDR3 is TGTGCCAGTAGTATTCAGTGGACAGGGGACACTGAAGCTTTCTTT.

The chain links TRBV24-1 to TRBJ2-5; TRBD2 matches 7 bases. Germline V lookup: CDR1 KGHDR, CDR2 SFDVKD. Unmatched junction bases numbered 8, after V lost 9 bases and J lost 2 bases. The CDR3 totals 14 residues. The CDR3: CATHGGSGQETQYF. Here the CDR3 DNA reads TGTGCCACCCACGGGGGGAGCGGGCAAGAGACCCAGTACTTC.

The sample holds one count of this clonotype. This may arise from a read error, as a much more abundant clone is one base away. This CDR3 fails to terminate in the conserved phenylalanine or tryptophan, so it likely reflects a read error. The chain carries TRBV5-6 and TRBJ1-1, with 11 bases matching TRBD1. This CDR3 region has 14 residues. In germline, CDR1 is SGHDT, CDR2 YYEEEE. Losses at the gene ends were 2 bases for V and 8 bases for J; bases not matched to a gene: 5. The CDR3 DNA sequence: TGTGCCAGCAGCTTACGGACAGGGGGCGGAGAAGCTTTCCTT. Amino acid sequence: CASSLRTGGGEAFL.

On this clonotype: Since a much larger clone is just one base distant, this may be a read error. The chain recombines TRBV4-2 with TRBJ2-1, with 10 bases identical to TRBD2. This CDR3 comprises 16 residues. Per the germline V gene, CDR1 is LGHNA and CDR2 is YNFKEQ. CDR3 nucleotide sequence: TGTGCCAGCAGCCCTGAGCGGGAGGGCTCCTACAGTGAGCAGTTCTTC. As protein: CASSPEREGSYSEQFF.

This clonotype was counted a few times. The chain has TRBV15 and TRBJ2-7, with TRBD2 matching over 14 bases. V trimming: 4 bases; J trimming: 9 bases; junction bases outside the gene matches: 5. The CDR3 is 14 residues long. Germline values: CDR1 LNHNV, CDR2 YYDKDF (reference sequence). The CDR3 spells CATSTGTSGSGQYF. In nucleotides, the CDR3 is TGTGCCACCAGCACCGGGACTAGCGGGAGCGGGCAGTACTTC.

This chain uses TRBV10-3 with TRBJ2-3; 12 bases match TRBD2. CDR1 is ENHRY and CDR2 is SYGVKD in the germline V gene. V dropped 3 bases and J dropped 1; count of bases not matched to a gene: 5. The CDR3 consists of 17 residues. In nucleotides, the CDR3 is TGTGCCATCAGTGAAAGGGCTAGCGGGAGGGGCACAGATACGCAGTATTTT. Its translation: CAISERASGRGTDTQYF.

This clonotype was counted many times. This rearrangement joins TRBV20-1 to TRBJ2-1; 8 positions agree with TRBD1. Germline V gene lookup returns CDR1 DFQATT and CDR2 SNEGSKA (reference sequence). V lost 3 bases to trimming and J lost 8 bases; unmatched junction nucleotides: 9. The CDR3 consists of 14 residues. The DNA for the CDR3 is TGCAGTGCTAGGGGGGGACAGGATTCTGATGAGCAGTTCTTC. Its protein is CSARGGQDSDEQFF.

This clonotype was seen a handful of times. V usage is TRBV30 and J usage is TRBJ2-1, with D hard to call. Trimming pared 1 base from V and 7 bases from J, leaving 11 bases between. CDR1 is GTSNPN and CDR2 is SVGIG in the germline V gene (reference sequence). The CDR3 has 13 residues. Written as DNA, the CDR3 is TGTGCCTGGAGTGGGGTTTTGGGAAATGAGCAGTTCTTC. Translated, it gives CAWSGVLGNEQFF.

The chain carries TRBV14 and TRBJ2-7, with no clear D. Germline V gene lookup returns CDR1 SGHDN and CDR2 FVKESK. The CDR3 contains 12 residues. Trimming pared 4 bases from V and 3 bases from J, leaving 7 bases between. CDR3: CASSLLHYEQYF. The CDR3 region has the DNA TGTGCCAGCAGCCTCCTCCACTACGAGCAGTACTTC. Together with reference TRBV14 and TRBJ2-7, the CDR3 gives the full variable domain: EAGVTQFPSHSVIEKGQTVTLRCDPISGHDNLYWYRRVMGKEIKFLLHFVKESKQDESGMPNNRFLAERTGGTYSTLKVQPAELEDSGVYFCASSLLHYEQYFGPGTRLTVT.

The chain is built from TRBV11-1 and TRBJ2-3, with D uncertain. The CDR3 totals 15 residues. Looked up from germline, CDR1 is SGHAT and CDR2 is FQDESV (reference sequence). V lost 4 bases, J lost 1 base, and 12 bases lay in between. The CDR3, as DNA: TGTGCCAGCAGCTCGACCGGATCGGGCACAGATACGCAGTATTTT. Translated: CASSSTGSGTDTQYF.

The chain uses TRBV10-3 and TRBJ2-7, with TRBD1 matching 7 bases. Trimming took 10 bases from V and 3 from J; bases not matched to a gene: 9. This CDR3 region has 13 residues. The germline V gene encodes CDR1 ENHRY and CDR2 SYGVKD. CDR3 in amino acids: CASRGTANYEQYF. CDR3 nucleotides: TGTGCCAGCAGAGGGACAGCGAACTACGAGCAGTACTTC.

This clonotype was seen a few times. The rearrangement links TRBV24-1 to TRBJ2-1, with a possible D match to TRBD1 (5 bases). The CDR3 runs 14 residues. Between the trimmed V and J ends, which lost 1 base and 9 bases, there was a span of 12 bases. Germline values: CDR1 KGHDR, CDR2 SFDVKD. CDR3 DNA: TGTGCCACCAGTGATTTTGACCAAAGGGGTGAGCAGTTCTTC. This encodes CATSDFDQRGEQFF.

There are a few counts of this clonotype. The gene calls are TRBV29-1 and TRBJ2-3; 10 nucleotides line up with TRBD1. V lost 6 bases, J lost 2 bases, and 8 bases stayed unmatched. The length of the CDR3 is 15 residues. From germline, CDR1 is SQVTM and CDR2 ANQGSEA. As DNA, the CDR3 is TGCAGCGTCTGTCCCGGGACAGGGGACACAGATACGCAGTATTTT. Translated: CSVCPGTGDTDTQYF.

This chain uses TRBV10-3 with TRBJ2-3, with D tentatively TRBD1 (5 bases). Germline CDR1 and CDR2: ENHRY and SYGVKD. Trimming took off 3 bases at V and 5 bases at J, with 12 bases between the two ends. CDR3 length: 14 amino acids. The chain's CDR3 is CAISEARVVDTQYF. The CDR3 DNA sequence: TGTGCCATCAGTGAAGCCAGGGTTGTAGATACGCAGTATTTT.

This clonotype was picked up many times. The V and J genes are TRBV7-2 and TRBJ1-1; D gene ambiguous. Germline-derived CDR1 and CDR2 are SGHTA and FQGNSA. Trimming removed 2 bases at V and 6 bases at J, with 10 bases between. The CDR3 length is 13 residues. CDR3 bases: TGTGCCAGCAGCTTAAGAATGGGAGCTGAAGCTTTCTTT. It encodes CASSLRMGAEAFF.

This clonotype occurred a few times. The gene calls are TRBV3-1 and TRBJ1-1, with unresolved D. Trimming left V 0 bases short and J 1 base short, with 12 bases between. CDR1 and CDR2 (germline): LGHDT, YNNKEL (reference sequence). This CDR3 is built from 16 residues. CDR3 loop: CASSQERTGWNTEAFF. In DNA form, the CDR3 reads TGTGCCAGCAGCCAAGAAAGGACGGGCTGGAACACTGAAGCTTTCTTT. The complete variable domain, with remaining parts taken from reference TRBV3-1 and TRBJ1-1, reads DTAVSQTPKYLVTQMGNDKSIKCEQNLGHDTMYWYKQDSKKFLKIMFSYNNKELIINETVPNRFSPKSPDKAHLNLHINSLELGDSAVYFCASSQERTGWNTEAFFGQGTRLTVV.

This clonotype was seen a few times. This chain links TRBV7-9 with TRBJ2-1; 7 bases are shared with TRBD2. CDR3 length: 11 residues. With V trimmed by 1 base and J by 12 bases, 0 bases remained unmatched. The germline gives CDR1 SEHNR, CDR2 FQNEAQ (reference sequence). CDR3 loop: CASSLGGGQFF. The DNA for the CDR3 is TGTGCCAGCAGCTTAGGCGGGGGGCAGTTCTTC. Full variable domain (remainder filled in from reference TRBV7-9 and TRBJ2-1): DTGVSQNPRHKITKRGQNVTFRCDPISEHNRLYWYRQTLGQGPEFLTYFQNEAQLEKSRLLSDRFSAERPKGSFSTLEIQRTEQGDSAMYLCASSLGGGQFFGPGTRLTVL.

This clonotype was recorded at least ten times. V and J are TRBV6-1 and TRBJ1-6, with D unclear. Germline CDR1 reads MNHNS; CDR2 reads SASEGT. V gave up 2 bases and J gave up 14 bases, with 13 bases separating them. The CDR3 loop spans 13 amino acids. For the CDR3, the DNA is TGTGCCAGCAGTGAAACCGGGTTCTTCACCCTCCACTTT. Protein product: CASSETGFFTLHF.

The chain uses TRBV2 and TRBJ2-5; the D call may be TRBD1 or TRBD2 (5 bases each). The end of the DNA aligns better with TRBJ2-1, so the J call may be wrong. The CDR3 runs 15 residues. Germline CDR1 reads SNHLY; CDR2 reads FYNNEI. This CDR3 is CASSAELGRNNEQFF. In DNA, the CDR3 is TGTGCCAGCAGTGCTGAGTTGGGACGAAACAATGAGCAGTTCTTC.

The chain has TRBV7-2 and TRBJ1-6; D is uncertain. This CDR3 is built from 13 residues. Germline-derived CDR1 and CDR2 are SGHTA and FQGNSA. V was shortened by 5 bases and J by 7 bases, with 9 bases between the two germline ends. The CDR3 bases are TGTGCCAGCAGCCTCGTTGCCAATTCACCCCTCCACTTT. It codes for CASSLVANSPLHF.

CDR3 coding DNA: TGCAGCGTATCGACCGGGACAGGGAACTATGGCTACACCTTC. This sequence encodes CSVSTGTGNYGYTF. J is TRBJ1-2 and V is TRBV29-1; 9 bases line up with TRBD1. This CDR3 spans 14 amino acids. J lost 2 bases, V lost 6 bases, and 7 bases had no gene match. The germline V gene encodes CDR1 SQVTM and CDR2 ANQGSEA.